This T cell receptor beta chain was identified during a study of blood T cell repertoires in COVID-19. As for the study in general: Acute-phase and convalescent COVID-19 samples originated in the United States, Italy and Spain.

Study processing details: Reference gene primer amplification yielded estimated nucleated cell counts. Some clones are missing from TCRdb's copy, which holds only in-frame ones; the method was immunoSEQ multiplex PCR. V, J and clone size reflect that table, while D and trimming were determined from the DNA. Of about 77,000 clones in the sample, about 91% were seen once. From germline, CDR1 is SNHLY and CDR2 FYNNEI. This CDR3 contains 13 residues. V lost 8 bases and J lost 7, with 15 bases in between. This sequence was found in an elderly woman with acute or convalescent COVID-19. The sample comprised peripheral blood. The genes are TRBV2 and TRBJ2-1; weak D call: TRBD1 (6 bases). The CDR3 here is CASRDTGSNEQFF. As DNA, the CDR3 is TGTGCCAGCCGGGACACCGGGTCGAATGAGCAGTTCTTC.